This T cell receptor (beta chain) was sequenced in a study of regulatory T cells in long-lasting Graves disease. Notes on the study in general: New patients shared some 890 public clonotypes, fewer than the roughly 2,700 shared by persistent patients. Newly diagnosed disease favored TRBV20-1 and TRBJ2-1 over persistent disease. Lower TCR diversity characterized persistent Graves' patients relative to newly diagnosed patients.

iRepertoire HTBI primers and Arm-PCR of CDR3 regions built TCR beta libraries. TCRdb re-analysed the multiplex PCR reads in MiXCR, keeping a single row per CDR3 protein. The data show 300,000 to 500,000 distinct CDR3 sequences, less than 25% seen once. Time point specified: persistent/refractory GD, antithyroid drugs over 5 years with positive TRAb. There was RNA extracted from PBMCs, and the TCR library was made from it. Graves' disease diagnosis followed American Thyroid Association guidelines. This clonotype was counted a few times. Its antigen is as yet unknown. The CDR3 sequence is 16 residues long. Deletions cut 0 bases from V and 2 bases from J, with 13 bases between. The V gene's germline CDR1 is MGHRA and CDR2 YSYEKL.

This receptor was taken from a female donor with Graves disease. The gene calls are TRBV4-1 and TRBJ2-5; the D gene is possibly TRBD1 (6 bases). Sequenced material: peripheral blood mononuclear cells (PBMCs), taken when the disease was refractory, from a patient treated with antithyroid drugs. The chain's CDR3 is CASSQESGALQETQYF. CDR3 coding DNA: TGCGCCAGCAGCCAAGAATCAGGGGCGTTACAAGAGACCCAGTACTTC.